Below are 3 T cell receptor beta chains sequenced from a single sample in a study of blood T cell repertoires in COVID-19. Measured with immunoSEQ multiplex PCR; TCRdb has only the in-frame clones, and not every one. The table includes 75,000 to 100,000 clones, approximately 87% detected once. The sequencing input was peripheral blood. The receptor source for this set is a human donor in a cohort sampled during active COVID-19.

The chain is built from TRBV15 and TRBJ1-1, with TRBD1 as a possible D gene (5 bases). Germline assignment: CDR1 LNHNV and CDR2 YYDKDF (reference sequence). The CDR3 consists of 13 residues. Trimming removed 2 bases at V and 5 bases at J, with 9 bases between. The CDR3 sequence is CATSRPRGTEAFF. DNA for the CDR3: TGTGCCACCAGCAGACCTCGGGGGACTGAAGCTTTCTTT. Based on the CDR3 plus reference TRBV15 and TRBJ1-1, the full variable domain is DAMVIQNPRYQVTQFGKPVTLSCSQTLNHNVMYWYQQKSSQAPKLLFHYYDKDFNNEADTPDNFQSRRPNTSFCFLDIRSPGLGDTAMYLCATSRPRGTEAFFGQGTRLTVV.

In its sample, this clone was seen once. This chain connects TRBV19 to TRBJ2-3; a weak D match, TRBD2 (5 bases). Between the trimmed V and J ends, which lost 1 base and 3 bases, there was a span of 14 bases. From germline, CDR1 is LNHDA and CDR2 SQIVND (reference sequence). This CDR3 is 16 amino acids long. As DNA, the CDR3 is TGTGCCAGTAGTATAGTGTTCGGGATCGGGACAGATACGCAGTATTTT. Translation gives CASSIVFGIGTDTQYF. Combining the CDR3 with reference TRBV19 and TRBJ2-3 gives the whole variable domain DGGITQSPKYLFRKEGQNVTLSCEQNLNHDAMYWYRQDPGQGLRLIYYSQIVNDFQKGDIAEGYSVSREKKESFPLTVTSAQKNPTAFYLCASSIVFGIGTDTQYFGPGTRLTVL.

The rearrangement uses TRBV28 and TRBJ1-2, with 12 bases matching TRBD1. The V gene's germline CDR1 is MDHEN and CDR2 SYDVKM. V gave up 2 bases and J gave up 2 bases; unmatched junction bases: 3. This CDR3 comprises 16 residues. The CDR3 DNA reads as TGTGCCAGCAGTTTAGGGGACAGGGGGCTGAACTATGGCTACACCTTC. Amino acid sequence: CASSLGDRGLNYGYTF.